The 12 T cell receptor beta chains listed next were all sequenced from one sample in a study of CD8 T cells in Susac syndrome. When the RNA was reverse transcribed, random hexamers were used with an input of roughly 0.5 to 1 ug. Using its own MiXCR run on the immunoSEQ multiplex PCR reads, TCRdb lists one record per CDR3 protein. Counted here are some 80,000 distinct CDR3 sequences, roughly 94% occurring once; the ten biggest clones make up about 0.3%. The sample consisted of CD8+ T cells from PBMCs. Source of these receptors: a human donor in good health.

The rearrangement joins TRBV7-8 to TRBJ2-3; TRBD1 is a possible D gene (5 bases). Germline CDR1 reads SGHVS; CDR2 reads FQNEAQ. Trimming removed 8 bases from V and 0 bases from J, with 18 bases in between. The CDR3 consists of 16 residues. The DNA of the CDR3 is TGTGCCAGCGGTTTGGGCAGGGAATCTAGCACAGATACGCAGTATTTT. Translating it yields CASGLGRESSTDTQYF. Looking up the rest from reference TRBV7-8 and TRBJ2-3 gives the full variable domain: GAGVSQSPRYKVAKRGQDVALRCDPISGHVSLFWYQQALGQGPEFLTYFQNEAQLDKSGLPSDRFFAERPEGSVSTLKIQRTQQEDSAVYLCASGLGRESSTDTQYFGPGTRLTVL.

The chain couples TRBV29-1 to TRBJ1-5; D is uncertain. Trimming removed 4 bases at V and 7 bases at J, with 5 bases between. The CDR3 is 10 amino acids. Germline V CDR1 and CDR2: SQVTM, ANQGSEA. The CDR3 nucleotides read TGCAGCGTTGGGACCCAGCCCCAGCATTTT. This codes for CSVGTQPQHF.

The rearrangement uses TRBV29-1 and TRBJ1-1; tentative D call: TRBD1 (5 bases). V dropped 4 bases and J dropped 2 bases, with 14 bases sitting between them. The CDR3 contains 14 residues. Germline assignment: CDR1 SQVTM and CDR2 ANQGSEA. CDR3 DNA: TGCAGCGTTGGCCGACAGAGGTCTAACACTGAAGCTTTCTTT. Translation: CSVGRQRSNTEAFF.

V gene TRBV20-1 combines with J gene TRBJ2-7; 8 nucleotides line up with TRBD1. With 4 bases clipped from V and 5 bases from J, the junction kept 16 bases outside the gene matches. This CDR3 comprises 16 residues. CDR1 is DFQATT, CDR2 SNEGSKA, per germline (reference sequence). The CDR3 spells CSATRVGQAGPHEQYV. The CDR3 DNA reads as TGCAGTGCTACTAGGGTGGGACAGGCGGGACCCCACGAGCAGTACGTC.

The V and J genes are TRBV29-1 and TRBJ2-7; 11 bases agree with TRBD1. The CDR3 has 13 amino acids. CDR1 SQVTM and CDR2 ANQGSEA come from the germline V gene. CDR3 DNA sequence: TGCAGCAAGTGGACAGGGGGCTCCCACGAGCAGTACGTC. Its translation is CSKWTGGSHEQYV.

The chain is built from TRBV6-2 or TRBV6-3 and TRBJ2-1; D is unresolved. From germline, CDR1 is MNHEY and CDR2 SVGEGT. This CDR3 region has 11 residues. V was pared by 5 bases and J by 15 bases, with 14 bases between. Here the CDR3 reads CASSLGSGLFF. The CDR3 DNA follows: TGTGCCAGCAGTCTGGGCTCCGGCCTGTTCTTC.

The chain uses TRBV19 and TRBJ2-1; D unresolved. Trimming took 6 bases from V and 0 from J, leaving 15 bases between them. CDR1 and CDR2 from the germline V gene are LNHDA and SQIVND (reference sequence). The CDR3 length is 16 residues. The CDR3 DNA is TGTGCCAGTAGCGACCTAGGTGGTAGCTCCTACAATGAGCAGTTCTTC. Encoded protein: CASSDLGGSSYNEQFF.

This rearrangement joins TRBV6-5 to TRBJ1-2; 7 bases are a match to TRBD1. The CDR3 totals 12 residues. Germline V gene data show CDR1 as MNHEY and CDR2 as SVGAGI. The junction had 7 bases not matched to a gene; V was cut back by 11 bases and J by 4 bases. CDR3 DNA sequence: TGTGCCGCTATGACAGGGATCTATGGCTACACCTTC. Its protein is CAAMTGIYGYTF.

This clonotype was counted a single time. The chain uses TRBV5-6 and TRBJ2-1; maybe TRBD1 (7 bases). Germline values: CDR1 SGHDT, CDR2 YYEEEE. The CDR3 runs to 21 residues. V gave up 3 bases and J gave up 4 bases, with 32 bases separating them. CDR3 sequence (DNA): TGTGCCAGCAGCTGGTGGTCGGCAGGGGGGCTCCGAGGTCTGGGGTACAATGAGCAGTTCTTC. Translation gives CASSWWSAGGLRGLGYNEQFF.

V usage is TRBV7-9 and J usage is TRBJ2-3; possible D gene TRBD1, 5 bases. Trimming cost V 5 bases and J 6 bases, with 15 bases left between them. The CDR3 is 14 residues long. CDR1 is SEHNR, CDR2 FQNEAQ, per germline (reference sequence). CDR3 nucleotide sequence: TGTGCCAGCAGCCCGACAGACAGTACTGATACGCAGTATTTT. This codes for CASSPTDSTDTQYF.

In its sample, this clonotype was seen once. The chain combines TRBV6-5 with TRBJ1-1; no clear D gene. CDR1 is MNHEY, CDR2 SVGAGI, per germline. The length of the CDR3 is 12 residues. The V gene lost 2 bases and the J gene lost 8 bases, with 9 bases spanning the gap. CDR3 DNA: TGTGCCAGCAGTTACGGGTTCGGGGAAGCTTTCTTT. It is translated as CASSYGFGEAFF.

In its sample, this clonotype was seen once. The chain uses TRBV6-5 and TRBJ1-5; D remains unclear. Trimming removed 6 bases from V and 5 bases from J, with 17 bases in between. The CDR3 runs 15 residues. Germline assignment: CDR1 MNHEY and CDR2 SVGAGI. The CDR3 DNA reads TGTGCCAGCAGCCCAGGTAGAGGTATCCATCAGCCCCAGCATTTT. This gives the protein CASSPGRGIHQPQHF.